The 7 T cell receptor beta chains below were found in one sample sequenced in a study of Ad26.COV2.S vaccination and SARS-CoV-2 variants. Assay used: immunoSEQ multiplex PCR; TCRdb lists only in-frame clones, some missing. Of about 350,000 clones listed, roughly 90% were seen once; the top ten hold about 5%. Treatment reported: 15 to 20 received Ad26.COV2.S at low or high dose, single or two shots; about 5 received placebo; per-sample allocation not given. Following the first vaccine or placebo injection, samples were taken on day 63. The input for sequencing was peripheral blood, taken in a trial of Ad26.COV2.S vaccine versus placebo. The source of these receptors is a person between 18 and 60 years old who received the Ad26.COV2.S COVID-19 vaccine or a placebo.

The chain uses TRBV6-5 and TRBJ2-2; 10 nucleotides match TRBD1. CDR3 length: 14 residues. Germline trimming cut 5 bases from V and 9 bases from J; bases unmatched to any gene: 6. CDR1 is MNHEY and CDR2 is SVGAGI in the germline V gene. CDR3 nucleotide sequence: TGTGCCAGCAGTCCTCGGACAGGGGGAAGGGAGCTGTTTTTT. As protein: CASSPRTGGRELFF.

This clone was seen just once. The chain carries TRBV5-5 and TRBJ1-2, with D possibly matching TRBD1 (5 bases). V was clipped by 5 bases and J by 6 bases, with 17 bases between them. CDR1 and CDR2 (germline): SGHKS, YYEKEE (reference sequence). The CDR3 loop spans 14 amino acids. CDR3 nucleotides: TGTGCCAGCAGTGGGACGGCCTCAAGGGATGGCTACACCTTC. This sequence encodes CASSGTASRDGYTF.

The rearrangement joins TRBV28 to TRBJ2-7, with no clear D. CDR3 size: 13 residues. V dropped 2 bases and J dropped 3 bases, with 8 bases sitting between them. In germline, CDR1 is MDHEN, CDR2 SYDVKM. The CDR3 nucleotides read TGTGCCAGCAGTTTACGAAGGGTCTACGAGCAGTACTTC. The encoded protein is CASSLRRVYEQYF.

The J gene is TRBJ1-1, the V gene TRBV19; D might be TRBD1 (6 bases). The length of the CDR3 is 16 residues. Germline V gene lookup returns CDR1 LNHDA and CDR2 SQIVND (reference sequence). V shed 3 bases and J shed 0 bases, with 14 bases lying between them. CDR3 DNA: TGTGCCAGTAGTATTGGGGGCAGGGTGTTGAACACTGAAGCTTTCTTT. This codes for CASSIGGRVLNTEAFF.

V gene TRBV18 combines with J gene TRBJ2-1; 8 bases agree with TRBD2. The V and J ends lost 4 bases and 10 bases, in that order; junction bases with no gene match: 12. CDR3 length: 15 amino acids. Germline assignment: CDR1 KGHSH and CDR2 LQKENI. CDR3 loop: CASSRLDREGGEQFF. The CDR3 DNA sequence: TGTGCCAGCTCACGTTTGGACCGGGAGGGAGGAGAGCAGTTCTTC.

The chain is built from TRBV6-5 and TRBJ1-6; D unresolved. The CDR3 runs 14 residues. The germline V gene has CDR1 MNHEY and CDR2 SVGAGI. Trimming took 7 bases from V and 6 from J, leaving 13 bases between them. The CDR3 nucleotides are TGTGCCAGCATTCGGGATTTAGTTAATTCACCCCTCCACTTT. Amino acid sequence: CASIRDLVNSPLHF.

This clone was counted only a few times. The chain has TRBV4-1 and TRBJ2-2; weak D call: TRBD2 (5 bases). The V and J ends lost 0 bases and 6 bases respectively, with 14 bases between them. There are 16 residues in the CDR3. CDR1 and CDR2 from the germline V gene are MGHRA and YSYEKL. CDR3 bases: TGCGCCAGCAGCCAAGATCTGGGGTGGGGAGCCGGGGAGCTGTTTTTT. Translating gives CASSQDLGWGAGELFF.